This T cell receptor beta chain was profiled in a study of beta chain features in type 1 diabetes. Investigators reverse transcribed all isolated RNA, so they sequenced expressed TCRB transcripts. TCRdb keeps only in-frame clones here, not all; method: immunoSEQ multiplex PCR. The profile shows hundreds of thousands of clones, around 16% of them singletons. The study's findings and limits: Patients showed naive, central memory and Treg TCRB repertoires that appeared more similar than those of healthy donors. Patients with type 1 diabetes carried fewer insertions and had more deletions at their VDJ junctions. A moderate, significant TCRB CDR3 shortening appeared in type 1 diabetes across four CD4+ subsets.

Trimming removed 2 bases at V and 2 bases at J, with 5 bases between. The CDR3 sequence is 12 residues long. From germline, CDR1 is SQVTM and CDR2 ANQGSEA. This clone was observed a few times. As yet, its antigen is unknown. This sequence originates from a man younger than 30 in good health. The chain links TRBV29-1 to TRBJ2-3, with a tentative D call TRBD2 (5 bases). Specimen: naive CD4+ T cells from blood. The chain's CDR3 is CSVERDTDTQYF. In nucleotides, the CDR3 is TGCAGCGTTGAACGGGACACAGATACGCAGTATTTT.